This TCR beta chain emerged from a study of tumor-infiltrating lymphocytes in primary liver carcinoma (dated by TCRdb to between 2016 and 2019). About the investigation overall: Between late 2015 and 2016, five patients in China with histopathologically diagnosed primary liver carcinoma had surgical resection. A total of about 35 specimens from 5 patients, comprising some 25 tumor regions, 5 adjacent noncancerous liver tissues and 5 peripheral blood samples, were covered by TCRbeta repertoire sequencing. Reproducibility between technical replicate repertoires was high, with correlation coefficients above 0.95 and mean shared-clone rates about 0.91. Hepatocellular carcinoma (four) or combined HCC and intrahepatic cholangiocarcinoma (one) was present in the five patients, who were three men and two women aged 30 to 69 years. Each sample produced about 3.5 to 7.13 million productive TCRbeta reads, and read depth showed no significant difference between tissue types. The five patients had tumors staged T1-T3 N0M0, with maximum diameters ranging from roughly 4.2 to 11 cm. Across five regions of each liver tumor, along with adjacent normal tissue and blood, the study brought together TCRbeta repertoire sequencing, expression microarrays and whole-exome sequencing.

Blood RNA was extracted from unsorted whole blood with TRIzol reagent; germline DNA came from the DNeasy Blood & Tissue kit. At the time of sampling, the patients had chronic HBV infection and had not received any treatment. Before surgery, roughly 4.2 milliliters of peripheral blood were drawn into K2EDTA tubes. Starting from around 500 ng total RNA, TCRbeta-specific cDNA was produced by reverse transcription with a constant-region primer and ProtoScript II reverse transcriptase. Construction of the TCRbeta libraries relied on three nested rounds of multiplex PCR, following a slightly modified ARM-PCR procedure. Each of the first two PCR rounds ran for about 10 cycles using multiplex TRBV1-TRBV30 forward primers together with a Cbeta reverse primer. Sample barcodes and Illumina adapters were added in a final 25-cycle PCR using Deep VentR polymerase. Before sequencing, amplicons between 200 and 500 bp were purified from gel using a QIAquick gel extraction kit. An Illumina HiSeq 2500 was used to sequence the TCRbeta amplicons with 250-bp paired-end reads. On the study's bioinformatics: Trimmomatic v0.33 was used to quality-trim the reads, and FLASH v1.2.11 was used to merge paired reads so that full CDR3 sequences could be recovered. V, D and J germline segments were assigned to the rearranged TCRbeta sequences using MiGEC v1.2.1b. VDJtools v1.0.0 computed clonotype statistics and Shannon-Wiener diversity indices. To cut down on sampling bias, every analysis after diversity analysis relied on just the 250 most abundant clonotypes from each sample. TCRdb trimmed the raw reads at Q25, called clones with MiXCR and kept productive beta chains. When rows share a CDR3 protein, they turn into one entry using the most common DNA and genes. The V and J calls come from TCRdb's annotation, not from the publication. The sample table contains about 330,000 distinct CDR3 sequences; only one count was recorded for about two thirds of them. The ten largest clones capture about 6.5% of the sample.

As for this clonotype: No cognate antigen has been identified for it. A much larger clone differs from this one at a single base, so this may be a read error.

Reading the germline V gene gives CDR1 MGHRA and CDR2 YSYEKL. Spanning cysteine to phenylalanine, the CDR3 consists of 15 amino acids. Only the CDR3 part of the read is kept: 45 bases, read in frame from the first base. General findings and caveats noted by the study authors: The top 250 clones made up a significantly larger repertoire fraction in tumors than in blood (p = 0.039). With just a handful of patients in the study, the authors point out that the findings should be validated in a larger study. Comparison of CD4+ and CD8+ T cell repertoires was precluded by the use of bulk unsorted samples. Repertoire overlap was higher between tumor regions (mean roughly 36%) than tumor-adjacent (approximately 17%) or tumor-blood (14%) pairs, consistent with antigen-driven expansion. Only the TCR beta chain was sequenced, which likely underestimates true repertoire diversity because unpaired alpha chains were not captured.

This chain joins TRBV4-1 to TRBJ1-4; matching of 5 bases hints at TRBD1 as the D gene. The specimen sequenced was peripheral blood. This TCR came from a man aged 40-55 years with primary liver carcinoma and hepatitis B virus infection. The DNA sequence is given as TGCGCCAACAGCCAACCACAGGCAACTAATGAAAAACTGTTTTTT. This sequence encodes CANSQPQATNEKLFF.